Listed below are T cell receptor beta chains from one sample, sequenced in a study of T cell responses to AZD1222 COVID-19 vaccine. The repertoire was sequenced with immunoSEQ multiplex PCR; TCRdb's copy has only in-frame clones and lacks some. The repertoire consists of approximately 110,000 clones, with about 85% occurring once and the leading ten covering 5% to 7%. This specimen was peripheral blood, taken on day 0 of AZD1222 vaccination. The receptors shown here come from an adult in good health. CDR3s include the opening cysteine and the closing phenylalanine or tryptophan. A D gene is named only where the DNA matches it firmly. Rows give clone size only sometimes, using once, few, many, or a class for an expanded clone.

TRBV27	TRBJ1-2	-	-	CASSPGGGDYGYTF	TGTGCCAGCAGTCCGGGGGGCGGGGACTATGGCTACACCTTC
TRBV11-2	TRBJ1-2	-	TRBD1	CASSHGTGRYGYTF	TGTGCCAGCAGCCATGGGACAGGGCGCTATGGCTACACCTTC
TRBV7-9	TRBJ2-7	-	-	CASSSPGEQYF	TGTGCCAGCAGTTCCCCCGGGGAGCAGTACTTC
TRBV18	TRBJ1-5	-	-	CASSPGTRLVVGQPQHF	TGTGCCAGCTCACCCGGGACTCGACTGGTAGTAGGTCAGCCCCAGCATTTT
TRBV6-1	TRBJ1-1	-	-	CASSEGFGNTEAFF	TGTGCCAGCAGTGAAGGGTTCGGAAACACTGAAGCTTTCTTT
TRBV7-8	TRBJ1-3	-	TRBD1	CASSYTLQGSGNTIYF	TGTGCCAGCAGCTACACCCTACAGGGGTCTGGAAACACCATATATTTT
TRBV27	TRBJ1-4	-	-	CASSFRAGGEKLFF	TGTGCCAGCAGTTTCCGGGCAGGTGGTGAAAAACTGTTTTTT
TRBV19	TRBJ2-1	-	-	CASSIGGEQFF	TGTGCCAGTAGTATAGGGGGTGAGCAGTTCTTC
TRBV18	TRBJ1-1	-	-	CASSPLDRRDTEAFF	TGTGCCAGCTCACCACTCGACAGGAGGGACACTGAAGCTTTCTTT
TRBV7-8	TRBJ2-1	-	-	CASSLRFDYSSYNEQFF	TGTGCCAGCAGCTTAAGATTTGACTACAGCTCCTACAATGAGCAGTTCTTC
TRBV6-6	TRBJ1-2	-	-	CASRILGGLGYTF	TGTGCCAGCAGAATCCTGGGAGGGCTTGGCTACACCTTC
TRBV7-2	TRBJ2-7	-	TRBD1	CASSLEGRGLDEQYF	TGTGCCAGCAGCTTAGAGGGCAGGGGGTTGGACGAGCAGTACTTC
TRBV7-2	TRBJ1-5	once	-	CASSLGTANNQPQHF	TGTGCCAGCAGCTTAGGGACAGCCAACAATCAGCCCCAGCATTTT
TRBV24-1	TRBJ2-7	-	-	CATSDLFYEQYF	TGTGCCACCAGTGATTTGTTCTACGAGCAGTACTTC
TRBV4-2	TRBJ1-5	-	-	CASSQTGGNQPQHF	TGTGCCAGCAGCCAGACCGGGGGCAATCAGCCCCAGCATTTT
TRBV27	TRBJ1-2	-	TRBD1	CASSLSGGGSMRLDYGYTF	TGTGCCAGCAGTTTATCGGGAGGGGGCAGTATGAGGTTGGACTATGGCTACACCTTC
TRBV28	TRBJ1-1	-	-	CASRLPGSNTEAFF	TGTGCCAGCAGGTTGCCAGGGTCGAACACTGAAGCTTTCTTT
TRBV4-3	TRBJ1-2	-	-	CASSQERNRYGYTF	TGCGCCAGCAGCCAAGAGCGGAACAGATATGGCTACACCTTC
TRBV5-8	TRBJ2-2	-	-	CASSSSDHNTGELFF	TGTGCCAGCAGCTCGAGTGACCACAACACCGGGGAGCTGTTTTTT
TRBV7-2	TRBJ2-2	-	TRBD2	CASLRLAGGQGTGELFF	TGTGCCAGCCTCAGACTAGCGGGGGGGCAGGGCACCGGGGAGCTGTTTTTT